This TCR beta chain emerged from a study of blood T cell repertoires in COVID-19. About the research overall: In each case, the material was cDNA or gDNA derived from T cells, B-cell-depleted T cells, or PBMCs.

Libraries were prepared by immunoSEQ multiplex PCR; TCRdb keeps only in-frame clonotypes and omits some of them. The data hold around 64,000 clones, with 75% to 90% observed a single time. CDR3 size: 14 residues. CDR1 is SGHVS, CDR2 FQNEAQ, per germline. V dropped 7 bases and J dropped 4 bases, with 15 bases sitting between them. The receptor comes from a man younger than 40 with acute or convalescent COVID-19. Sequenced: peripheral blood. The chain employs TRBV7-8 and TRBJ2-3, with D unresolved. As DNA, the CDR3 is TGTGCCAGCACCCGAATATCCCGGGCAGATACGCAGTATTTT. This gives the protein CASTRISRADTQYF.